This T cell receptor (beta chain) comes out of a study of beta chain features in type 1 diabetes. Broader study findings: Amplification by PCR could prefer shorter templates, with the same effect in patients and controls. More deletions and fewer insertions at VDJ junctions were seen in type 1 diabetes patients. Type 1 diabetes patients had moderately but significantly shorter TCRB CDR3s in all four CD4+ subsets.

Purity above 95% was achieved in all sorted populations. Trimming cost V 0 bases and J 8 bases; bases outside gene matches: 5. The length of the CDR3 is 14 residues. Germline-derived CDR1 and CDR2 are SEHNR and FQNEAQ (reference sequence). cDNA synthesis used the whole RNA isolate, giving expressed TCRB sequences. There were approximately 3.5 million reads on average in the naive, central memory and regulatory T cell samples. Method: immunoSEQ multiplex PCR; TCRdb's copy keeps in-frame clones and lacks some. The sample records about 170,000 clones, approximately 8.1% being singletons. Comments on this clone: No antigen is known for it.

The sample taken for sequencing was central memory CD4+ T cells from blood. The chain uses TRBV7-9 and TRBJ1-2; 8 positions match TRBD1. The TCR sequence derives from a man between 18 and 35 years old with type 1 diabetes. The chain's CDR3 is CASSLADRGSGYTF. The CDR3 coding sequence is TGTGCCAGCAGCTTAGCCGACAGGGGCTCGGGCTACACCTTC.